Each of the 22 T cell receptor beta chains below was sequenced from the same sample in a study of T cells in Graves' hyperthyroidism and ophthalmopathy. Amplified regions were TCR beta CDR3 sequences from RNA transcripts. RT-PCR in the first round (using the HTBI primer set) targeted the TCR CDR3. TCRdb fed the multiplex PCR reads into MiXCR, producing one record per CDR3 protein. The sample includes almost 600,000 distinct CDR3 sequences, approximately 44% of them seen just once. Specimen: peripheral blood or thyroid tissue (not recorded which). Source of these receptors: a woman aged 18-35 years with Graves' hyperthyroidism.

This clonotype was observed many times. The CDR3 sequence is CAISEDSLYEQYF. The CDR3 nucleotides are TGTGCCATCAGTGAGGACTCGCTCTACGAGCAGTACTTC. The chain couples TRBV10-3 to TRBJ2-7; D remains ambiguous. The germline V gene encodes CDR1 ENHRY and CDR2 SYGVKD. The V gene lost 2 bases and the J gene lost 3 bases, with 8 bases spanning the gap. This CDR3 contains 13 residues.

This clonotype was seen repeatedly, ten times or more. The CDR3 nucleotides are TGTGCCAGCAGAAGCCACCTTCGACAGGGATCCTACGAGCAGTACTTC. It encodes CASRSHLRQGSYEQYF. This chain joins TRBV27 and TRBJ2-7; 7 bases are shared with TRBD1. This CDR3 spans 16 amino acids. Germline V CDR1 and CDR2: MNHEY, SMNVEV (reference sequence). V shed 6 bases and J 1 base; nucleotides not matched to a gene: 12.

The chain has TRBV2 and TRBJ1-6; 11 positions match TRBD1. The CDR3 has 16 amino acids. Germline lookup yields CDR1 SNHLY and CDR2 FYNNEI. Trimming at V came to 2 bases and at J to 13 bases, leaving 10 bases not matched to a gene. The CDR3, as DNA: TGTGCCAGCAGTGAAATCTGGGGACAGGGGGGATCCCCCCTCCACTTT. It translates to CASSEIWGQGGSPLHF.

As concerns this clonotype: A much larger clone sits a single nucleotide away, making a read error possible. The chain couples TRBV4-3 to TRBJ2-2; D may match TRBD1 or TRBD2 (5 bases each). In germline, CDR1 is LGHNA, CDR2 YSLEER. This CDR3 contains 14 residues. In DNA, the CDR3 is TGCGCCAGCAGCCACGCAGGGACCGATGCGGAGCTGTCTTTT. Amino acids: CASSHAGTDAELSF.

As for this clonotype: The CDR3 carries no conserved terminal phenylalanine or tryptophan, so it likely arises from a read error. The limits of the CDR3 on the DNA are not certain, so only TCRdb's listed CDR3 is given. The chain couples TRBV2 to TRBJ1-1. The CDR3 length is 9 residues, termini included. CDR1 SNHLY and CDR2 FYNNEI come from the germline V gene. The CDR3 sequence is CASRSGVFS.

The gene calls are TRBV24-1 and TRBJ2-7, with 10 positions matching TRBD2. The CDR3 covers 14 residues. Germline V gene sequence: CDR1 KGHDR, CDR2 SFDVKD. The J segment lost 4 bases and the V segment lost 7 bases, leaving 6 bases of the junction unmatched. The CDR3 DNA reads TGTGCCACCAGCCCGGGACTAGCGCCGTACGAGCAGTACTTC. This gives the protein CATSPGLAPYEQYF.

This sequence joins TRBV12-3 or TRBV12-4 and TRBJ1-4; D may be TRBD1 (6 bases). The CDR3 has 16 amino acids. V lost 3 bases to trimming and J lost 4 bases, with 15 bases between them. The CDR3 protein is CASSFQSGAGNEKLFF. The DNA for the CDR3 is TGTGCCAGCAGTTTCCAGTCAGGGGCGGGTAATGAAAAACTGTTTTTT.

The chain is built from TRBV12-3 or TRBV12-4 and TRBJ2-2; 12 bases match TRBD2. CDR3 length: 19 residues. J gave up 3 bases and V 6 bases, and 14 bases lay outside the gene matches. CDR3 region: CASRHQPLAGGSDTGELFF. CDR3 nucleotides: TGTGCCAGCAGACACCAACCTCTAGCGGGAGGGTCGGACACCGGGGAGCTGTTTTTT.

This clonotype was detected ten times or more. V gene TRBV7-8 combines with J gene TRBJ1-2; D is uncertain. Germline-derived CDR1 and CDR2 are SGHVS and FQNEAQ. V lost 5 bases to trimming and J lost 4 bases, with 11 bases between them. There are 13 residues in the CDR3. Here the CDR3 reads CASSPRIGYGYTF. CDR3 sequence (DNA): TGTGCCAGCAGCCCGCGGATCGGCTATGGCTACACCTTC.

This clonotype was observed at least ten times. The V gene is TRBV20-1, the J gene TRBJ2-5; perhaps TRBD2 as D (5 bases). Germline CDR1 is DFQATT and CDR2 is SNEGSKA (reference sequence). The CDR3 runs to 17 residues. Trimming removed 0 bases at V and 0 bases at J, with 17 bases between. CDR3 DNA sequence: TGCAGTGCTAGAGAGAGTTCCGTGGGTAGCGACCAAGAGACCCAGTACTTC. Translating it yields CSARESSVGSDQETQYF.

On this clonotype: This could be a read error, since a much larger clone is one nucleotide away. The chain couples TRBV7-2 to TRBJ2-7; D call uncertain. The CDR3 consists of 14 residues. Germline CDR1 reads SGHTA; CDR2 reads FQGNSA. The CDR3 DNA sequence: TGTGCCAGCAGCTTAGTACAATTTAGCTACGAGCAGTGCTTC. This encodes CASSLVQFSYEQCF.

Notes on this clonotype: One junction end disagrees with the germline gene, perhaps due to a read error. The chain carries TRBV11-2 and TRBJ2-7; D unresolved. The CDR3 is 15 residues long. Germline values: CDR1 SGHAT, CDR2 FQNNGV. The chain's CDR3 is CASSLGSASYNEQYF. In DNA, the CDR3 is TGCGCCAGCAGCTTGGGCTCGGCCTCCTACAATGAGCAGTACTTC.

There are a few counts of this clonotype. The chain couples TRBV18 to TRBJ1-5, with a tentative D call TRBD1 (6 bases). CDR1 and CDR2 (germline): KGHSH, LQKENI. V was pared by 1 base and J by 8 bases, with 12 bases between. The CDR3 is 14 residues long. The CDR3 sequence is CASSPLGGREPQHF. The CDR3 DNA follows: TGTGCCAGCTCACCACTCGGGGGGCGGGAGCCCCAGCATTTT.

This clonotype was detected a few times. The chain combines TRBV18 with TRBJ2-5; weak D call: TRBD2 (6 bases). CDR1 is KGHSH, CDR2 LQKENI, per germline. The CDR3 is 14 residues long. Trimming removed 4 bases from V and 1 base from J, with 10 bases in between. CDR3 DNA sequence: TGTGCCAGCTCACAATTTAGCGGCCAAGAGACCCAGTACTTC. Translation gives CASSQFSGQETQYF.

The V and J genes are TRBV20-1 and TRBJ1-3; TRBD1 is a possible D gene (6 bases). The V gene's germline CDR1 is DFQATT and CDR2 SNEGSKA (reference sequence). The CDR3 covers 13 residues. Trimming took off 8 bases at V and 3 bases at J, with 14 bases between the two ends. CDR3 loop: CSPRGGSGNTIYF. CDR3 coding DNA: TGCAGTCCGCGGGGGGGCAGTGGAAACACCATATATTTT.

The V gene is TRBV6-1, the J gene TRBJ1-4, with TRBD1 matching over 10 bases. Germline V lookup: CDR1 MNHNS, CDR2 SASEGT. There are 14 residues in the CDR3. Trimming took 8 bases from V and 7 from J; bases not matched to a gene: 7. The CDR3 DNA follows: TGTGCCAGCGGGGACAGGGGATCGAGTGAAAAACTGTTTTTT. It yields the protein CASGDRGSSEKLFF.

In its sample, this clonotype was seen a few times. A much larger clone lies a single base off, so this may be a read error. The chain combines TRBV7-6 with TRBJ2-7, with 8 bases that match TRBD1. This CDR3 comprises 12 residues. The germline V gene encodes CDR1 SGHVS and CDR2 FNYEAQ. V dropped 6 bases and J dropped 5; count of bases not matched to a gene: 3. This CDR3 is CASSHRGDEQYF. CDR3 nucleotides: TGTGCCAGCAGTCACAGGGGGGACGAGCAGTACTTC.

This clonotype has ten or more counts. The chain uses TRBV12-3 or TRBV12-4 and TRBJ1-6; D remains ambiguous. This CDR3 region has 15 residues. V gave up 3 bases and J gave up 3 bases, with 9 bases separating them. The CDR3 DNA follows: TGTGCCAGCAGTTTGCGACACATCTATAATTCACCCCTCCACTTT. Protein product: CASSLRHIYNSPLHF.

This clonotype appeared many times. The chain recombines TRBV3-1 with TRBJ1-2; 8 nucleotides match TRBD1. The CDR3 sequence is 15 residues long. The germline CDR1 and CDR2 sequences are LGHDT and YNNKEL (reference sequence). The ends lost 3 bases at V and 2 bases at J; junction bases unmatched: 5. The CDR3, as DNA: TGTGCCAGCAGCCACAGGACAGGGAGGAACTATGGCTACACCTTC. This codes for CASSHRTGRNYGYTF.

This clonotype was seen repeatedly, ten times or more. The chain employs TRBV7-2 and TRBJ2-7, with 9 bases fitting TRBD1. The V segment lost 4 bases and the J segment 5 bases; nucleotides outside the gene matches: 9. Looked up from germline, CDR1 is SGHTA and CDR2 is FQGNSA. The length of the CDR3 is 15 residues. The CDR3 here is CASSWPGTGSHEQYF. In DNA, the CDR3 is TGTGCCAGCAGCTGGCCCGGGACAGGGTCCCACGAGCAGTACTTC.

The chain recombines TRBV20-1 with TRBJ1-5, with D hard to call. The CDR3 covers 10 residues. CDR1 and CDR2 from the germline V gene are DFQATT and SNEGSKA (reference sequence). Trimming removed 1 base from V and 11 bases from J, with 6 bases in between. CDR3 nucleotide sequence: TGCAGTGCTAGAGTAGGGACCCAGCATTTT. It translates to CSARVGTQHF.

This clonotype was counted many times. The CDR3 coding sequence is TGTGCCAGCAGTGGCAGGGAAACCGGGGAGCTGTTTTTT. The encoded protein is CASSGRETGELFF. This chain joins TRBV12-3 or TRBV12-4 and TRBJ2-2; tentatively, D is TRBD1 (5 bases). This CDR3 region has 13 residues. V lost 5 bases and J lost 5, with 9 bases in between.